These 25 T cell receptor beta chains came from one sample sequenced in a study of blood T cell repertoires in COVID-19. Data came from immunoSEQ multiplex PCR; TCRdb stores just in-frame clones and leaves some out. The sample yields 250,000 to 350,000 clones, roughly nine tenths seen once. Sequenced material: PBMCs or T cells enriched from blood (not recorded which). Receptors originate from a woman aged 25 to 45 who had recovered from COVID-19.

The gene calls are TRBV4-2 and TRBJ2-5; possible D gene TRBD2, 6 bases. Trimming pared 1 base from V and 1 base from J, leaving 7 bases between. The V gene's germline CDR1 is LGHNA and CDR2 YNFKEQ. CDR3 length equals 14 residues. The CDR3 protein is CASSQAGAQETQYF. As DNA, the CDR3 is TGTGCCAGCAGCCAAGCGGGAGCCCAAGAGACCCAGTACTTC.

V usage is TRBV27 and J usage is TRBJ2-7; D gene uncertain. V was trimmed by 2 bases and J by 2 bases, leaving 10 bases between them. The CDR3 contains 14 residues. Germline values: CDR1 MNHEY, CDR2 SMNVEV (reference sequence). CDR3 coding DNA: TGTGCCAGCAGTTTAAATTCACATACCTACGAGCAGTACTTC. This translates into CASSLNSHTYEQYF.

V and J are TRBV11-3 and TRBJ2-7, with D uncertain. Trimming pared 5 bases from V and 2 bases from J, leaving 4 bases between. CDR3 length: 11 amino acids. Germline loops: CDR1 SGHNT, CDR2 YENEEA. The CDR3: CASSQAYEQYF. In DNA form, the CDR3 reads TGTGCCAGCAGCCAGGCCTACGAGCAGTACTTC.

The chain is built from TRBV5-5 and TRBJ2-7, with D possibly matching TRBD1 (5 bases). The germline V gene has CDR1 SGHKS and CDR2 YYEKEE (reference sequence). Trimming cost V 0 bases and J 1 base, with 8 bases left between them. The CDR3 is made up of 14 amino acids. CDR3 residues: CASSLAGHSYEQYF. CDR3 bases: TGTGCCAGCAGCTTGGCTGGACATTCCTACGAGCAGTACTTC.

This clone was recorded only once. V gene TRBV6-5 combines with J gene TRBJ2-3, with TRBD2 identical over 12 bases. Germline trimming cut 0 bases from V and 4 bases from J; bases unmatched to any gene: 2. CDR1 and CDR2 from the germline V gene are MNHEY and SVGAGI. This CDR3 has 16 amino acids. The DNA of the CDR3 is TGTGCCAGCAGTTACTCTGCTAGCGGGGGGGCAGATACGCAGTATTTT. Translation: CASSYSASGGADTQYF.

A word on this clone: A junction end diverges from the germline sequence, so it may reflect a read error. This rearrangement joins TRBV28 to TRBJ2-7; a possible D gene is TRBD1 (5 bases). Germline V CDR1 and CDR2: MDHEN, SYDVKM. This CDR3 has 13 amino acids. CDR3: CACRQSSSYEQYF. As DNA, the CDR3 is TGTGCCTGCAGACAGTCGAGCTCCTACGAGCAGTACTTC. The variable domain in full, with the rest retrieved from reference TRBV28 and TRBJ2-7, is DVKVTQSSRYLVKRTGEKVFLECVQDMDHENMFWYRQDPGLGLRLIYFSYDVKMKEKGDIPEGYSVSREKKERFSLILESASTNQTSMYLCACRQSSSYEQYFGPGTRLTVT.

The chain carries TRBV7-2 and TRBJ2-1; D gene unclear. Trimming pared 4 bases from V and 6 bases from J, leaving 10 bases between. Germline V gene sequence: CDR1 SGHTA, CDR2 FQGNSA. The CDR3 totals 13 residues. This CDR3 reads CASSYLQRNEQFF. CDR3 in DNA: TGTGCCAGCAGCTACCTGCAGCGCAATGAGCAGTTCTTC.

The rearrangement joins TRBV5-8 to TRBJ2-3, with a tentative D call TRBD1 (5 bases). This CDR3 region has 15 residues. Between the trimmed V and J ends, which lost 0 bases and 5 bases, there was a span of 13 bases. CDR1 SGHTS and CDR2 YDEGEE come from the germline V gene. CDR3 protein: CASSLEQDSRDTQYF. The DNA for the CDR3 is TGTGCCAGCAGCTTGGAACAGGATTCCAGAGATACGCAGTATTTT.

The CDR3: CASNPSFRGRETQYF. The CDR3 nucleotides are TGTGCCAGCAACCCCTCGTTCCGGGGGAGGGAGACCCAGTACTTC. The rearrangement links TRBV28 to TRBJ2-5; D may be TRBD2 (6 bases). Germline-derived CDR1 and CDR2 are MDHEN and SYDVKM. Trimming left V 7 bases short and J 5 bases short, with 20 bases between. This CDR3 is 15 amino acids long. The full variable domain, rest sourced from reference TRBV28 and TRBJ2-5, is DVKVTQSSRYLVKRTGEKVFLECVQDMDHENMFWYRQDPGLGLRLIYFSYDVKMKEKGDIPEGYSVSREKKERFSLILESASTNQTSMYLCASNPSFRGRETQYFGPGTRLLVL.

V is TRBV28 and J is TRBJ2-2, with 8 nucleotides matching TRBD1. J was trimmed by 6 bases and V by 5 bases; bases with no gene match: 14. This CDR3 region has 17 residues. The V gene's germline CDR1 is MDHEN and CDR2 SYDVKM. The CDR3 DNA sequence: TGTGCCAGCAGTCCCCGTCAGACAGGGGTAGGGCCCGGGGAGCTGTTTTTT. This encodes CASSPRQTGVGPGELFF.

The genes are TRBV3-1 (or the pseudogene TRBV3-2) and TRBJ1-1, with D possibly TRBD1 on 6 matching bases. CDR3 length: 19 residues. V was shortened by 0 bases and J by 0 bases, with 20 bases between the two germline ends. In germline, CDR1 is LGHDT, CDR2 YNNKEL (reference sequence). The CDR3 protein is CASSQDPHRAGALNTEAFF. The CDR3 DNA sequence: TGTGCCAGCAGCCAAGATCCCCACCGGGCAGGGGCCTTGAACACTGAAGCTTTCTTT.

The CDR3 nucleotides read TGTGCCAGCAGATCGACAGGCCCAATTGGAGTCCTCCACTTT. This sequence encodes CASRSTGPIGVLHF. This chain joins TRBV28 and TRBJ1-6; D perhaps matches TRBD1 (6 bases). V lost 6 bases and J lost 15, with 21 bases in between. This CDR3 region has 14 residues. Germline CDR1 MDHEN, CDR2 SYDVKM.

V usage is TRBV3-1 (or the pseudogene TRBV3-2) and J usage is TRBJ1-2; no reliable D call. Trimming shortened V by 4 bases and J by 6 bases, and 21 bases separated the two germline ends. This CDR3 is built from 16 residues. In germline, CDR1 is LGHDT, CDR2 YNNKEL (reference sequence). The CDR3 loop is CASSPVGLRGSDGYTF. The CDR3, as DNA: TGTGCCAGCAGCCCCGTAGGACTTAGAGGGTCGGATGGCTACACCTTC.

The rearrangement uses TRBV5-6 and TRBJ2-7, with 9 positions matching TRBD1. This CDR3 is built from 13 residues. Looked up from germline, CDR1 is SGHDT and CDR2 is YYEEEE. Trimming cost V 6 bases and J 4 bases; bases outside gene matches: 5. The CDR3 loop is CASKRQGVYEQYF. In DNA, the CDR3 is TGTGCCAGCAAGAGACAGGGGGTATACGAGCAGTACTTC.

The J gene is TRBJ1-5, the V gene TRBV5-6; D unresolved. The CDR3 consists of 18 residues. Looked up from germline, CDR1 is SGHDT and CDR2 is YYEEEE. Trimming took off 0 bases at V and 2 bases at J, with 18 bases between the two ends. CDR3 bases: TGTGCCAGCAGCTTGGTATATCTGACGGGAATGGGCAATCAGCCCCAGCATTTT. Translating gives CASSLVYLTGMGNQPQHF.

The rearrangement links TRBV5-1 to TRBJ2-2; the match to TRBD2 covers 8 bases. CDR3 length equals 16 residues. V trimming: 6 bases; J trimming: 2 bases; junction bases outside the gene matches: 9. CDR1 is SGHRS and CDR2 is YFSETQ in the germline V gene. CDR3 bases: TGCGCCAGCACCCTACTTGCGGGGGGAAACACCGGGGAGCTGTTTTTT. Translating gives CASTLLAGGNTGELFF.

This chain links TRBV7-9 with TRBJ2-5; tentative D call: TRBD1 (6 bases). In germline, CDR1 is SEHNR, CDR2 FQNEAQ (reference sequence). This CDR3 comprises 15 residues. The germline V and J ends were trimmed by 1 base and 6 bases, with 15 bases remaining between them. The CDR3 bases are TGTGCCAGCAGCTTAGTGGCAGGGGTTGGAAAGACCCAGTACTTC. This encodes CASSLVAGVGKTQYF. The full variable domain, completed using reference TRBV7-9 and TRBJ2-5, is DTGVSQNPRHKITKRGQNVTFRCDPISEHNRLYWYRQTLGQGPEFLTYFQNEAQLEKSRLLSDRFSAERPKGSFSTLEIQRTEQGDSAMYLCASSLVAGVGKTQYFGPGTRLLVL.

CDR3 in amino acids: CASSITGVVSNQPQHF. CDR3 in DNA: TGTGCCAGCAGTATTACAGGGGTGGTTAGCAATCAGCCCCAGCATTTT. V usage is TRBV28 and J usage is TRBJ1-5, with 7 nucleotides matching TRBD1. With 5 bases clipped from V and 0 bases from J, the junction kept 7 bases outside the gene matches. This CDR3 is built from 16 residues. Per the germline V gene, CDR1 is MDHEN and CDR2 is SYDVKM.

This clone was counted a single time. The chain links TRBV7-8 to TRBJ2-1; 8 positions agree with TRBD2. J lost 2 bases, V lost 2 bases, and 8 bases had no gene match. Germline CDR1 is SGHVS and CDR2 is FQNEAQ. The CDR3 extends over 17 amino acids. In nucleotides, the CDR3 is TGTGCCAGCAGCTTACTTATAGCGGGAATAACCTACAATGAGCAGTTCTTC. It encodes CASSLLIAGITYNEQFF.

V is TRBV11-3 and J is TRBJ2-2; tentatively, D is TRBD1 (5 bases). This CDR3 spans 13 amino acids. Germline CDR1 SGHNT, CDR2 YENEEA. The V and J ends lost 4 bases and 6 bases respectively, with 9 bases between them. The CDR3 DNA follows: TGTGCCAGCAGCTCCACAGGCGCCGGGGAGCTGTTTTTT. The encoded protein is CASSSTGAGELFF.

The gene calls are TRBV28 and TRBJ2-1; possible D gene TRBD1, 5 bases. V gave up 7 bases and J gave up 7 bases, with 8 bases separating them. Germline V gene sequence: CDR1 MDHEN, CDR2 SYDVKM. This CDR3 is built from 11 residues. CDR3 in DNA: TGTGCCAGCACTTCAGGGAATGAGCAGTTCTTC. Protein: CASTSGNEQFF.

V and J are TRBV4-3 and TRBJ1-2, with D perhaps matching TRBD1 (6 bases). Germline loops: CDR1 LGHNA, CDR2 YSLEER. Between the trimmed V and J ends, which lost 2 bases and 7 bases, there was a span of 20 bases. The CDR3 is 16 amino acids. As DNA, the CDR3 is TGCGCCAGCAGCCAACTGGGAGAACAGGGTATTGGTGGCTACACCTTC. Translation: CASSQLGEQGIGGYTF.

This rearrangement joins TRBV18 to TRBJ1-1, with D unresolved. This CDR3 has 15 residues. The V gene's germline CDR1 is KGHSH and CDR2 LQKENI. Trimming removed 3 bases at V and 2 bases at J, with 13 bases between. CDR3 DNA sequence: TGTGCCAGCTCACCCACGACTCATCCTAACACTGAAGCTTTCTTT. Translating gives CASSPTTHPNTEAFF.

This clone was seen a single time. The chain uses TRBV28 and TRBJ1-4; D is ambiguous. Germline lookup yields CDR1 MDHEN and CDR2 SYDVKM. There are 19 residues in the CDR3. V lost 1 base and J lost 4, with 22 bases in between. This CDR3 is CASSLFGETKDGDNEKLFF. In DNA form, the CDR3 reads TGTGCCAGCAGTTTATTCGGGGAAACTAAGGACGGAGATAATGAAAAACTGTTTTTT.

V gene TRBV7-9 combines with J gene TRBJ1-1, with D tentatively TRBD1 (5 bases). Germline V lookup: CDR1 SEHNR, CDR2 FQNEAQ (reference sequence). Trimming took 1 base from V and 11 from J, leaving 14 bases between them. There are 13 residues in the CDR3. The CDR3 loop is CASSLVGTGRAFF. The CDR3 nucleotides read TGTGCCAGCAGCTTAGTTGGGACGGGGAGGGCTTTCTTT.